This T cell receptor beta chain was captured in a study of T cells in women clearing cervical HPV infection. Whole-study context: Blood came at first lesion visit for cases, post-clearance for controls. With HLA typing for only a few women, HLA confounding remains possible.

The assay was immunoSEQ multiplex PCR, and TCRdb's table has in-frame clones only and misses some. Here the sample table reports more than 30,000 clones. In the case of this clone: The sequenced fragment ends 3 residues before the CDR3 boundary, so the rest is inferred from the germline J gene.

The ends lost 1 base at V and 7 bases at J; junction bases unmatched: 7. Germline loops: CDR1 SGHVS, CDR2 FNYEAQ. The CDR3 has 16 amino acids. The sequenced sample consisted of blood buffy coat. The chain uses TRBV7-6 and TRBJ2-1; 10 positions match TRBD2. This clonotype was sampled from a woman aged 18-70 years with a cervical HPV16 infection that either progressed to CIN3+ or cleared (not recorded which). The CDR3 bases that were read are TGTGCCAGCAGCTTAGGACAAGCGGGGGGGCAAAATGAG. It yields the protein CASSLGQAGGQNE. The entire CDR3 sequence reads CASSLGQAGGQNEQFF.